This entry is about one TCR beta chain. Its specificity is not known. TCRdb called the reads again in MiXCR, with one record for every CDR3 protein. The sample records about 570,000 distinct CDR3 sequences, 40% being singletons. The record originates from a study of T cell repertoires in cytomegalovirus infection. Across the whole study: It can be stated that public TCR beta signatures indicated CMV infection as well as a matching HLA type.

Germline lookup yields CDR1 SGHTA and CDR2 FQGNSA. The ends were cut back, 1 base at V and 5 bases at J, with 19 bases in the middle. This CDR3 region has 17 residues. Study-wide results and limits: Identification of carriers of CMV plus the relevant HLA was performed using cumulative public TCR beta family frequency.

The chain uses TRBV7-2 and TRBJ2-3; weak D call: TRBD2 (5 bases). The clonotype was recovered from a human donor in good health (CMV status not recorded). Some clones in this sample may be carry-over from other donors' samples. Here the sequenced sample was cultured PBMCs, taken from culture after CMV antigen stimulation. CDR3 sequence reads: CASSLVWSGIRVDTQYF. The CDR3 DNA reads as TGTGCCAGCAGCTTAGTCTGGAGCGGCATTAGGGTAGATACGCAGTATTTT.